The clone carrying this T cell receptor (beta chain) was observed a few times. Its specificity is unknown. These data originate in a study of post-analysis software for immune sequencing data. CDR3 length: 18 amino acids. Between the trimmed V and J ends, which lost 6 bases and 0 bases, there was a span of 21 bases. Germline V gives CDR1 PRHDT, CDR2 FYEKMQ (reference sequence). Study observations and caveats: Strong co-clustering by F measure linked samples that shared a preparation batch. About 5 TRBV segments appeared more often in patients than in controls, and TRBV5-6, TRBV5-1 and TRBV20-1 were among these.

Unique molecular identifiers tagged the TCR beta cDNA libraries. T cells numbering roughly 0.9 to 10 million yielded cDNA molecules that totaled roughly 500,000. TCRdb analysed the PCR reads with MiXCR anew, one entry per CDR3 protein. The sample consists of a few hundred thousand distinct CDR3 sequences, approximately 38% of them appearing once. This receptor was obtained from a girl aged 10-17 years with multiple sclerosis. The sequenced material came from blood. The rearrangement uses TRBV13 and TRBJ2-1; D might be TRBD2 (7 bases). In DNA form, the CDR3 reads TGTGCCAGCAGGTCAGGAGAGGGGGGGATGAGCTCCTACAATGAGCAGTTCTTC. Residues: CASRSGEGGMSSYNEQFF.